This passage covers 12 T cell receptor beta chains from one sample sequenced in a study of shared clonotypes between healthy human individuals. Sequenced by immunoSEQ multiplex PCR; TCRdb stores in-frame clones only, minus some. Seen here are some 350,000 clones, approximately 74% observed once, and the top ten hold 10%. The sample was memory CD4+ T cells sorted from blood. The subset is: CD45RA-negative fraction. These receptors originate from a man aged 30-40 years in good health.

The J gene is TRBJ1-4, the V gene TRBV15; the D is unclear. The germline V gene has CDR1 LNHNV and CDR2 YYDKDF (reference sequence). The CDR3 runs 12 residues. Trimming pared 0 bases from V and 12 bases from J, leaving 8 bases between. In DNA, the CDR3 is TGTGCCACCAGCAGAGAGGTCGGAGAACTGTTTTTT. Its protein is CATSREVGELFF.

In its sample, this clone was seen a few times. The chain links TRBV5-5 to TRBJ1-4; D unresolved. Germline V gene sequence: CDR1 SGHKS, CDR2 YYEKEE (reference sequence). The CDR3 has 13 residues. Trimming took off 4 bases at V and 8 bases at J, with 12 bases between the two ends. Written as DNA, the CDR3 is TGTGCCAGCAGCGAAGGGATGCGGGAAAAACTGTTTTTT. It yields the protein CASSEGMREKLFF.

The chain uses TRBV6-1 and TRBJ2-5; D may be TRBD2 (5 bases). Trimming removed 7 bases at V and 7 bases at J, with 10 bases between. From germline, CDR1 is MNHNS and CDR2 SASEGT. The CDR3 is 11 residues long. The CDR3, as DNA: TGTGCCAGCACCAACGGAGGGACCCAGTACTTC. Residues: CASTNGGTQYF.

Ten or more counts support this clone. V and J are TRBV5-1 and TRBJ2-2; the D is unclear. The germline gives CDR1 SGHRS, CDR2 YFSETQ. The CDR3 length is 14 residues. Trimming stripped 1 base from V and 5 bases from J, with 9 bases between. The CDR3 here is CASSLYSDTGELFF. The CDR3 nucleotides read TGCGCCAGCAGCTTGTACAGCGATACCGGGGAGCTGTTTTTT.

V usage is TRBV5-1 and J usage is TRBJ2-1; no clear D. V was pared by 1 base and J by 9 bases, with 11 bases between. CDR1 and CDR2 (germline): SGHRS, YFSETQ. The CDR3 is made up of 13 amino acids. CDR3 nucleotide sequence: TGCGCCAGCAGCTTGATTGTCGGTACTGAGCAGTTCTTC. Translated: CASSLIVGTEQFF.

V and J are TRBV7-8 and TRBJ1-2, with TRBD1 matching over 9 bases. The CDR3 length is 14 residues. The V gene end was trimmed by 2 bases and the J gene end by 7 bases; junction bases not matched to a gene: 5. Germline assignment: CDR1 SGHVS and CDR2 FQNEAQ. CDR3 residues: CASSLRDRAFGYTF. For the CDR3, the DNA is TGTGCCAGCAGCTTAAGGGACAGGGCTTTTGGCTACACCTTC.

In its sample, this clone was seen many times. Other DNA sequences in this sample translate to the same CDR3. The CDR3 region has the DNA TGTGCCTGGAGTGTACAGGGGTTGGAGCCCCAGCATTTT. Its protein product is CAWSVQGLEPQHF. J is TRBJ1-5 and V is TRBV30; 7 bases fit TRBD1. The V and J ends lost 0 bases and 8 bases, in that order; junction bases with no gene match: 4. CDR3 size: 13 residues. CDR1 and CDR2 (germline): GTSNPN, SVGIG (reference sequence).

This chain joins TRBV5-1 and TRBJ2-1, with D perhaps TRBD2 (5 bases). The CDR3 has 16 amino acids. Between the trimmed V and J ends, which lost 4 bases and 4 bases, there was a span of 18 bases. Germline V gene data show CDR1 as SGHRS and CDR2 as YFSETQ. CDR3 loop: CASSPEERISYNEQFF. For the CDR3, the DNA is TGCGCCAGCAGCCCGGAGGAGCGTATTAGTTACAATGAGCAGTTCTTC.

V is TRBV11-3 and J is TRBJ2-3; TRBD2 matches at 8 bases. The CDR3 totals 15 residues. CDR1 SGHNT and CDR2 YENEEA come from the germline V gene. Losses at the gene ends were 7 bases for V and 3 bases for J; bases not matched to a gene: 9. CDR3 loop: CASKATAGGTDTQYF. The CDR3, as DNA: TGTGCCAGCAAGGCCACCGCGGGAGGTACAGATACGCAGTATTTT.

The CDR3 bases are TGTGCCACCCAGCTCGGGACAGCCCAAGAGACCCAGTACTTC. It translates to CATQLGTAQETQYF. The rearrangement links TRBV15 to TRBJ2-5; 7 bases fit TRBD1. Trimming cost V 8 bases and J 1 base; bases outside gene matches: 7. The CDR3 has 14 residues. The germline V gene has CDR1 LNHNV and CDR2 YYDKDF (reference sequence).

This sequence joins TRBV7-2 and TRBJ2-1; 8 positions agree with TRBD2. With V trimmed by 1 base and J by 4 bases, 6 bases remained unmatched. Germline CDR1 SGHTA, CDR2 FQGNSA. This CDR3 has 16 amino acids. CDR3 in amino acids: CASSLGGSGVYNEQFF. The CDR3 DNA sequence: TGTGCCAGCAGCTTAGGTGGTAGCGGGGTATACAATGAGCAGTTCTTC.

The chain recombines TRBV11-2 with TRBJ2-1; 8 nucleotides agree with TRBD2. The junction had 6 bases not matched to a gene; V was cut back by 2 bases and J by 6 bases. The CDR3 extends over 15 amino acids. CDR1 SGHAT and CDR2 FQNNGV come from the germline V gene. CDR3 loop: CASSLFRTSPNEQFF. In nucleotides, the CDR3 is TGTGCCAGCAGCTTATTTCGGACTAGCCCCAATGAGCAGTTCTTC.